A selection of T cell receptor beta chains follows, all from one sample in a study of T cell repertoires in ileal Crohn's disease. Some clones are missing from TCRdb's copy, which holds only in-frame ones; the method was immunoSEQ multiplex PCR. The sample has 5,500 to 8,000 clones, 80% to 90% seen once; the top ten hold about 8.3%. The sequenced sample was ileal tissue. The receptors here all came from an adult with Crohn's disease. The CDR3 runs from the conserved cysteine through the conserved F or W. D genes are given only for firm matches. Not every row has a clone size; where given, it reads once, few, many or a size class.

J: TRBJ2-2; D: TRBD2; V: TRBV11-3; size: NA; DNA: TGTGCCAGCAGCTTGGGGTTGGGACTAGCGGGATCGAACACCGGGGAGCTGTTTTTT; CDR3: CASSLGLGLAGSNTGELFF
J: TRBJ2-3; D: TRBD2; V: TRBV11-2; size: NA; DNA: TGTGCCAGCAGCCCGGGGGGAGGGAGAGTGAGCACAGATACGCAGTATTTT; CDR3: CASSPGGGRVSTDTQYF
J: TRBJ2-3; D: TRBD2; V: TRBV28; size: NA; DNA: TGTGCCAGCAGAAATGGGGGACTAGCGTCTAGCACAGATACGCAGTATTTT; CDR3: CASRNGGLASSTDTQYF
J: TRBJ2-1; D: TRBD2; V: TRBV9; size: NA; DNA: TGTGCCAGCAGCGTAGGGGCTAGCGGCCCCTACAATGAGCAGTTCTTC; CDR3: CASSVGASGPYNEQFF
J: TRBJ2-5; D: NA; V: TRBV18; size: NA; DNA: TGTGCCAGCTCACCGAGAGGCATGAAGGAGACCCAGTACTTC; CDR3: CASSPRGMKETQYF
J: TRBJ1-4; D: NA; V: TRBV19; size: NA; DNA: TGTGCCAGTACACAGGCCTTCAATGAAAAACTGTTTTTT; CDR3: CASTQAFNEKLFF
J: TRBJ2-1; D: TRBD2; V: TRBV7-9; size: NA; DNA: TGTGCCAGCAGCCCACGCCGGAGCGGGAGGGCCAATGAGCAGTTCTTC; CDR3: CASSPRRSGRANEQFF
J: TRBJ2-7; D: NA; V: TRBV7-9; size: NA; DNA: TGTGCCAGCAGCTTATTTCTGGGGGCGGGTACCTACTATGAGCAGTACTTC; CDR3: CASSLFLGAGTYYEQYF
J: TRBJ1-1; D: TRBD1; V: TRBV5-1; size: NA; DNA: TGCGCCAGCAGCTCACAGGGGATGAACACTGAAGCTTTCTTT; CDR3: CASSSQGMNTEAFF
J: TRBJ1-1; D: NA; V: TRBV20-1; size: few; DNA: TGCAGTGCTAGTCAGGGCACTGAAGCTTTCTTT; CDR3: CSASQGTEAFF
J: TRBJ1-3; D: NA; V: TRBV2; size: NA; DNA: TGTGCCAGCAGTGAATCCAGGGCAGGAAACACCATATATTTT; CDR3: CASSESRAGNTIYF
J: TRBJ1-6; D: TRBD1; V: TRBV7-8; size: NA; DNA: TGTGCCAGCAGCTTGGGACAGGGGGACTCACCCCTCCACTTT; CDR3: CASSLGQGDSPLHF
J: TRBJ2-1; D: TRBD2; V: TRBV5-8; size: NA; DNA: TGTGCCAGCAGCCAGGGACTAGCGGGGGATAGCTCCTACAATGAGCAGTTCTTC; CDR3: CASSQGLAGDSSYNEQFF
J: TRBJ2-7; D: NA; V: TRBV11-3; size: NA; DNA: TGTGCCAGCAGCTTAGGGGGGGGGCGCGAGCAGTACTTC; CDR3: CASSLGGGREQYF
J: TRBJ2-5; D: TRBD2; V: TRBV4-1; size: once; DNA: TGCGCCAGCAGCGTCCAGACTAGCTCTCAAGAGACCCAGTACTTC; CDR3: CASSVQTSSQETQYF
J: TRBJ2-7; D: NA; V: TRBV11-3; size: NA; DNA: TGTGCCAGCAGCCGGGACACCTCAATTGGAGACGAGCAGTACTTC; CDR3: CASSRDTSIGDEQYF
J: TRBJ2-7; D: NA; V: TRBV7-9; size: few; DNA: TGTGCCAGCAGCATTGGGACTCTGGACGAGCAGTACTTC; CDR3: CASSIGTLDEQYF
J: TRBJ2-7; D: NA; V: TRBV30; size: few; DNA: TGTGCCTGGGGAGTGGGGGGGCCCGTCTACGAGCAGTACTTC; CDR3: CAWGVGGPVYEQYF
J: TRBJ2-7; D: TRBD1; V: TRBV4-1; size: NA; DNA: TGCGCCAGCAGCCAAGATCTCAGCAGGACAGGGGCCTACGAGCAGTACTTC; CDR3: CASSQDLSRTGAYEQYF
J: TRBJ2-3; D: NA; V: TRBV14; size: once; DNA: TGTGCCAGCAGCCAAGACAGGGGTGCGCAGTATTTT; CDR3: CASSQDRGAQYF
J: TRBJ2-7; D: TRBD2; V: TRBV5-1; size: NA; DNA: TGCGCCAGCAGCCAAGCGGGTAGCGGGAGGTCCAGCTCCTACGAGCAGTACTTC; CDR3: CASSQAGSGRSSSYEQYF
J: TRBJ1-2; D: NA; V: TRBV4-1; size: NA; DNA: TGCGCCAGCAGCCATGACGGGTCATCGTGGCAGGGCTACACCTTC; CDR3: CASSHDGSSWQGYTF
J: TRBJ1-5; D: TRBD1; V: TRBV6-6; size: NA; DNA: TGTGCCAGCAGTAGGGACAGGGGAGGCGATCAGCCCCAGCATTTT; CDR3: CASSRDRGGDQPQHF
J: TRBJ2-7; D: TRBD2; V: TRBV7-2; size: once; DNA: TGTGCCAGCAGCGCCTCCTCCGGGACTAGCGGCTACGAGCAGTACTTC; CDR3: CASSASSGTSGYEQYF
J: TRBJ2-2; D: NA; V: TRBV5-1; size: NA; DNA: TGCGCCAGCAGCTTGGCCTCGGTCCGGGGCACCGGGGAGCTGTTTTTT; CDR3: CASSLASVRGTGELFF
J: TRBJ1-2; D: NA; V: TRBV6-5; size: NA; DNA: TGTGCCAGCCGCCGGGCAGGGAACTATGGCTACACCTTC; CDR3: CASRRAGNYGYTF
J: TRBJ2-5; D: TRBD2; V: TRBV5-1; size: NA; DNA: TGCGCCAGCACCCTTGAAGTGGCGGGAGGGACAGAGACCCAGTACTTC; CDR3: CASTLEVAGGTETQYF
J: TRBJ2-7; D: NA; V: TRBV11-3; size: NA; DNA: TGTGCCAGCAGCTTAGGGACAGCTACGTCCTACGAGCAGTACTTC; CDR3: CASSLGTATSYEQYF
J: TRBJ2-1; D: TRBD2; V: TRBV18; size: once; DNA: TGTGCCAGCTCACCACCGGTGGGAGGGGCGGTCAATGAGCAGTTCTTC; CDR3: CASSPPVGGAVNEQFF
J: TRBJ2-3; D: NA; V: TRBV5-5; size: NA; DNA: TGTGCCAGCAGCCTCAGGGAAAGCACGGGCACAGATACGCAGTATTTT; CDR3: CASSLRESTGTDTQYF
J: TRBJ2-5; D: TRBD2; V: TRBV25-1; size: NA; DNA: TGTGCCAGCAGGGGACTAGCGGGAGCAGAGACCCAGTACTTC; CDR3: CASRGLAGAETQYF
J: TRBJ2-2; D: TRBD1; V: TRBV10-1; size: NA; DNA: TGCGCCAGCAGTGCGGGACAGGTAGACAACGGGGAGCTGTTTTTT; CDR3: CASSAGQVDNGELFF
J: TRBJ2-2; D: TRBD2; V: TRBV25-1; size: NA; DNA: TGTGCCAGCAGTCTAACTAGCGGGAGGCCGGGTAACGGGGAGCTGTTTTTT; CDR3: CASSLTSGRPGNGELFF
J: TRBJ2-2; D: TRBD2; V: TRBV11-2; size: NA; DNA: TGTGCCAGCAGCTTAATCGGGACTAGCGGGGAGAACACCGGGGAGCTGTTTTTT; CDR3: CASSLIGTSGENTGELFF
J: TRBJ1-1; D: NA; V: TRBV11-3; size: NA; DNA: TGTGCCAGCAGATGGGGGCAGAACACTGAAGCTTTCTTT; CDR3: CASRWGQNTEAFF
J: TRBJ1-2; D: TRBD1; V: TRBV11-3; size: few; DNA: TGTGCCAGCAGCTTAGGACCAATACAACTATCAACCGGGACAGAAAATGGCTACACCTTC; CDR3: CASSLGPIQLSTGTENGYTF
J: TRBJ1-4; D: TRBD1; V: TRBV5-1; size: NA; DNA: TGCGCCAGCAGCTTGAGGGGGACAGAGGCTGAAAAACTGTTTTTT; CDR3: CASSLRGTEAEKLFF
J: TRBJ2-5; D: NA; V: TRBV5-4; size: NA; DNA: TGTGCCAGCAGCGGACAAAGTCGGCGAGAGACCCAGTACTTC; CDR3: CASSGQSRRETQYF
J: TRBJ2-5; D: TRBD1; V: TRBV5-1; size: NA; DNA: TGCGCCAGCAGCTTCGCGACAGGGTTAGAGACCCAGTACTTC; CDR3: CASSFATGLETQYF
J: TRBJ2-3; D: TRBD1; V: TRBV14; size: NA; DNA: TGTGCCAGCAGCCGGACAGGGGCAGATACGCAGTATTTT; CDR3: CASSRTGADTQYF